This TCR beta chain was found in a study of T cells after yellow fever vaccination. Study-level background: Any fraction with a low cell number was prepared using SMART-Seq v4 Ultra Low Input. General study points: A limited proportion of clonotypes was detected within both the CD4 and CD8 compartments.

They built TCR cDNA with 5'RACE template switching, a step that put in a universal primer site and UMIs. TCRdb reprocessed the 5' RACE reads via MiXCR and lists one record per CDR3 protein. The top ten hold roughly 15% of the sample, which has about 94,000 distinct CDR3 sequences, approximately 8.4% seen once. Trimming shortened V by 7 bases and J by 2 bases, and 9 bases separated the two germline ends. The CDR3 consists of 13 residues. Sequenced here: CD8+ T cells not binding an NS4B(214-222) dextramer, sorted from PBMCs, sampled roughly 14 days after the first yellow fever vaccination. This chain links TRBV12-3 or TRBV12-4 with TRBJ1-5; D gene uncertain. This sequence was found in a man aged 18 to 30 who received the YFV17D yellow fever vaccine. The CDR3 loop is CASTADGNQPQHF. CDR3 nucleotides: TGTGCCAGCACGGCAGACGGCAATCAGCCCCAGCATTTT.